The present entry profiles one TCR beta chain with its context. Its antigen is currently unknown. Measured with immunoSEQ multiplex PCR; TCRdb has only the in-frame clones, and not every one. Counted here are some 100,000 clones, 90% to 95% occurring once; the ten biggest clones make up 2.6%. The data originate from a study of OX40 agonist ivuxolimab in advanced cancers. Study-level background: Past anti-PD-1, anti-PD-L1 or anti-CTLA-4 therapy was accepted, and 40% to 50% had received some.

Patients had blood sampled at baseline and again on cycle 4 day 1 and cycle 7 day 1. Trimming left V 5 bases short and J 0 bases short, with 16 bases between. CDR1 and CDR2 from the germline V gene are SEHNR and FQNEAQ (reference sequence). There are 17 residues in the CDR3. Study-wide results and caveats: By week 6 at 0.1 to 3.0 mg/kg, blood CD4+ and CD8+ T cells had expanded clonally. Not determined was the antigen specificity of the expanded peripheral T cells.

This sample comprised CD4+ or CD8+ T cells sorted from blood, obtained in a trial of the OX40 agonist ivuxolimab. This sequence was found in an adult with an advanced solid tumor such as melanoma, head and neck, liver or kidney cancer. The rearrangement uses TRBV7-9 and TRBJ1-4, with a possible D match to TRBD1 (5 bases). DNA for the CDR3: TGTGCCAGCAGCCCACGACCCTACAGGACAACTAATGAAAAACTGTTTTTT. Translated: CASSPRPYRTTNEKLFF. The complete variable domain, with remaining parts taken from reference TRBV7-9 and TRBJ1-4, reads DTGVSQNPRHKITKRGQNVTFRCDPISEHNRLYWYRQTLGQGPEFLTYFQNEAQLEKSRLLSDRFSAERPKGSFSTLEIQRTEQGDSAMYLCASSPRPYRTTNEKLFFGSGTQLSVL.